This entry describes one T cell receptor (beta chain). The antigen remains unidentified. These data belong to a study of T-cell memory formation after mild COVID-19. Overall study: TCR clusters were mostly donor specific. General study results and limits: Proof of SARS-CoV-2 specificity was absent for the second-wave clones that crested on day 37. Pre-infection memory harbored some responding clones, suggesting cross-reactive memory joined. Chiefly within CM and EM were the contracting CD4+ clones; CD8+ ones were within EMRA.

TCRdb itself ran the 5' RACE reads through MiXCR, one entry per CDR3 protein. The sample lists 150,000 to 200,000 distinct CDR3 sequences, roughly 14% occurring once. Germline CDR1 SGHRS, CDR2 YFSETQ. The CDR3 has 14 residues. With 0 bases removed from V and 3 bases from J, the gap between germline ends came to 9 bases. The source is an adult woman who had mild COVID-19 (a few samples of this study predate the infection). Cell type and time point are not known. J is TRBJ2-5 and V is TRBV5-1, with no clear D. Sequencing used PBMCs or a T cell subset sorted from them (not recorded which). The CDR3 DNA reads TGCGCCAGCAGCTTGGATCCCGTGGAAGAGACCCAGTACTTC. The encoded protein is CASSLDPVEETQYF.